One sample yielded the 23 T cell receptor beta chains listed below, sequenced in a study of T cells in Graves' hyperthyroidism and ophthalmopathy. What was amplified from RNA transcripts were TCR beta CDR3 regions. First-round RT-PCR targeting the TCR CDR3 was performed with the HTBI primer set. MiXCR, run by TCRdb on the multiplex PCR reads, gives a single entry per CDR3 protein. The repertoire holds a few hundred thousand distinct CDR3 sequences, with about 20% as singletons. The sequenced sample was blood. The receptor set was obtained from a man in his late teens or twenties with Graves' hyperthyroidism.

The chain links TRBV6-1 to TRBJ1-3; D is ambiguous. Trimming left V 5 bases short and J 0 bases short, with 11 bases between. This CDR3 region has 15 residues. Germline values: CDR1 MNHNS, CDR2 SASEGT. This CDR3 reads CASSQPFYSGNTIYF. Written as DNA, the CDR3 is TGTGCCAGCAGTCAACCCTTCTACTCTGGAAACACCATATATTTT.

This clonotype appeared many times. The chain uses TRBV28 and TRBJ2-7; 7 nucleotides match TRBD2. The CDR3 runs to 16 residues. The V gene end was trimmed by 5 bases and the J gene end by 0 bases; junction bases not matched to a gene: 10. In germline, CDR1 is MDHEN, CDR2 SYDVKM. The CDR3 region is CASSTRGGLLSYEQYF. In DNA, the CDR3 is TGTGCCAGCAGTACGAGGGGAGGGCTCCTCTCCTACGAGCAGTACTTC.

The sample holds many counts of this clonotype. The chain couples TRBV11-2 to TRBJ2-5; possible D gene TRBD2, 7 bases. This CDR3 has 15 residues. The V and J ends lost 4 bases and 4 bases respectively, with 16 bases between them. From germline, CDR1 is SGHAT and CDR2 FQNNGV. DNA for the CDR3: TGTGCCAGCAGCTCGCCGCACAGGGAGGGAGAGACCCAGTACTTC. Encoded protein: CASSSPHREGETQYF.

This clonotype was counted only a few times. CDR3: CASSFQDPWEQYF. As DNA, the CDR3 is TGCGCCAGCAGCTTCCAGGACCCCTGGGAGCAGTACTTC. The chain uses TRBV5-1 and TRBJ2-7; D is uncertain. The V gene's germline CDR1 is SGHRS and CDR2 YFSETQ. This CDR3 has 13 residues. Deletions cut 2 bases from V and 7 bases from J, with 13 bases between.

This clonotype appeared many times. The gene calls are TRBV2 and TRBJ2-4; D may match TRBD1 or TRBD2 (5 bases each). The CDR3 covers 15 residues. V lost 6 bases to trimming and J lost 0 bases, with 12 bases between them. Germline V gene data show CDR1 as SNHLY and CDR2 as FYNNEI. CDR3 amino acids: CASSRDVVAKNIQYF. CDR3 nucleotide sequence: TGTGCCAGCAGCCGGGACGTAGTAGCCAAAAACATTCAGTACTTC.

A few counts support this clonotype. This CDR3 reads CATSDLTGDTIYF. The CDR3 DNA reads TGTGCCACCAGTGATTTGACCGGGGACACCATATATTTT. This chain uses TRBV24-1 with TRBJ1-3; no reliable D call. Germline-derived CDR1 and CDR2 are KGHDR and SFDVKD. Trimming took off 0 bases at V and 8 bases at J, with 7 bases between the two ends. The CDR3 loop spans 13 amino acids.

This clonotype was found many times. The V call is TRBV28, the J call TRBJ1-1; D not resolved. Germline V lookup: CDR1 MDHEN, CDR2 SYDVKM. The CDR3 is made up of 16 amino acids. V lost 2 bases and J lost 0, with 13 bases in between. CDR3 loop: CASSLVFRDVNTEAFF. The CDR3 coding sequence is TGTGCCAGCAGTTTAGTGTTCCGCGACGTGAACACTGAAGCTTTCTTT.

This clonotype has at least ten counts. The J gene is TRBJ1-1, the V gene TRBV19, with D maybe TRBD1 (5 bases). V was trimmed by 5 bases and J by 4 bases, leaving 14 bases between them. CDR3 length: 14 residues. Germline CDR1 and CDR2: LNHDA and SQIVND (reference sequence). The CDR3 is CASSGWDGGTEAFF. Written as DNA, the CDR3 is TGTGCCAGTAGTGGGTGGGACGGAGGCACTGAAGCTTTCTTT. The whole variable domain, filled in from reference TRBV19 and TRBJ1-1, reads DGGITQSPKYLFRKEGQNVTLSCEQNLNHDAMYWYRQDPGQGLRLIYYSQIVNDFQKGDIAEGYSVSREKKESFPLTVTSAQKNPTAFYLCASSGWDGGTEAFFGQGTRLTVV.

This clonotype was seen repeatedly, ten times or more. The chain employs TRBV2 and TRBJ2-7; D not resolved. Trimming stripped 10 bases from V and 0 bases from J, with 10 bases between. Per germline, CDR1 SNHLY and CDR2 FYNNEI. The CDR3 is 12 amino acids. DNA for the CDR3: TGTGCCACCCTTTTGAGCTCCTACGAGCAGTACTTC. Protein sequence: CATLLSSYEQYF.

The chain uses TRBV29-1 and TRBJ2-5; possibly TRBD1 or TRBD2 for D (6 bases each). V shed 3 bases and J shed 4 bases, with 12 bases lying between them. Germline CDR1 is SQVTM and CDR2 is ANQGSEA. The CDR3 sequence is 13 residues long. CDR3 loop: CSVDLQGGETQYF. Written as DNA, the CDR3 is TGCAGCGTTGACCTACAGGGAGGAGAGACCCAGTACTTC.

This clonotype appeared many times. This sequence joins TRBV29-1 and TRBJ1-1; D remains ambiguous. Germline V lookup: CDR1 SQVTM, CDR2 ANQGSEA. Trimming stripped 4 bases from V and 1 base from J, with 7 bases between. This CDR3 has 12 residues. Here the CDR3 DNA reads TGCAGCGTTGTAGGGCGGAACACTGAAGCTTTCTTT. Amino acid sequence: CSVVGRNTEAFF.

The chain's CDR3 is CASRSDRVIQPQHF. CDR3 nucleotide sequence: TGTGCCAGCAGATCCGACAGGGTAATTCAGCCCCAGCATTTT. The chain recombines TRBV7-8 with TRBJ1-5; the match to TRBD1 covers 7 bases. V dropped 6 bases and J dropped 6; count of bases not matched to a gene: 8. The CDR3 consists of 14 residues. The germline gives CDR1 SGHVS, CDR2 FQNEAQ.

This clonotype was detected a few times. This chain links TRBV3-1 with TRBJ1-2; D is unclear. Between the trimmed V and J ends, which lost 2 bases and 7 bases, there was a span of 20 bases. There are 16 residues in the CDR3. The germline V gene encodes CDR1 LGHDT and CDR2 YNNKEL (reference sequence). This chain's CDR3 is CASSQRNGPAPGGYTF. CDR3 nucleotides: TGTGCCAGCAGCCAAAGAAACGGGCCGGCGCCGGGTGGCTACACCTTC.

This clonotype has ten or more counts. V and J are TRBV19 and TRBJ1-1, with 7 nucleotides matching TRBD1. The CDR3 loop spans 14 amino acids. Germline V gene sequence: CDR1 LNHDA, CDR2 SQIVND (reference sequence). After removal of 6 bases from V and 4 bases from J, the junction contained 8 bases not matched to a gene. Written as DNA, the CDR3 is TGTGCCAGTAGATTGTCCCAGGGGGGCACTGAAGCTTTCTTT. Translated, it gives CASRLSQGGTEAFF.

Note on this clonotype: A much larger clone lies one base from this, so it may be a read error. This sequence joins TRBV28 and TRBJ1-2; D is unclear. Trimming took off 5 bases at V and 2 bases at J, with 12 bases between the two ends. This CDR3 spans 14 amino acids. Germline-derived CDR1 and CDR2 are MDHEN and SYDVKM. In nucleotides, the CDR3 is TGTGCCAGCAGTGGTGGGAAAGACAACTATGGCTACACCTTC. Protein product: CASSGGKDNYGYTF.

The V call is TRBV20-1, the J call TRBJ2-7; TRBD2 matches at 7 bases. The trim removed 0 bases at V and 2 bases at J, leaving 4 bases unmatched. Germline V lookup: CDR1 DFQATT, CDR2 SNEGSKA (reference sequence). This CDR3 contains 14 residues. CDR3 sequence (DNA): TGCAGTGCTAGAGATCGGGAGGATACCTACGAGCAGTACTTC. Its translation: CSARDREDTYEQYF.

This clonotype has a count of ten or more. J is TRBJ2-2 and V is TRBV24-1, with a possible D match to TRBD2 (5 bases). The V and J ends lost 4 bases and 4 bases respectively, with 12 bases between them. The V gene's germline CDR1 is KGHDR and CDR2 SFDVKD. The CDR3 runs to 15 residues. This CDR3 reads CATSDSGLTTGELFF. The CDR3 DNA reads TGTGCCACCAGTGACTCTGGACTTACCACCGGGGAGCTGTTTTTT.

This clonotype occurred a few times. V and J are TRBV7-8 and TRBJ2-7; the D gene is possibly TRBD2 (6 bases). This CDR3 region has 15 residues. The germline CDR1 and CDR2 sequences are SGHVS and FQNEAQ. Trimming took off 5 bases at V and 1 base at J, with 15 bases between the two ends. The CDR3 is CASSPRRTKSYEQYF. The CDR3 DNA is TGTGCCAGCAGCCCTCGGCGGACTAAATCCTACGAGCAGTACTTC.

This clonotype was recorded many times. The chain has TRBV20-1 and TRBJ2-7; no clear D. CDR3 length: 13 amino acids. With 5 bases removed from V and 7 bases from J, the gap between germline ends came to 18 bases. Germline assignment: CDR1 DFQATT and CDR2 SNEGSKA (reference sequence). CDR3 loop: CSAFSPPSGEQYF. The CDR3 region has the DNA TGCAGTGCTTTCTCCCCTCCCTCCGGGGAGCAGTACTTC.

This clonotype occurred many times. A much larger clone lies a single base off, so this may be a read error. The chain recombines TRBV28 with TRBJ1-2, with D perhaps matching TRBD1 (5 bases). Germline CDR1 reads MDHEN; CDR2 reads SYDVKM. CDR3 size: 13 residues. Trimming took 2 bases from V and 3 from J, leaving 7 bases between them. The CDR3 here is CASSLDSHYGYTF. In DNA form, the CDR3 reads TGTGCCAGCAGTTTAGACAGTCACTATGGCTACACCTTC.

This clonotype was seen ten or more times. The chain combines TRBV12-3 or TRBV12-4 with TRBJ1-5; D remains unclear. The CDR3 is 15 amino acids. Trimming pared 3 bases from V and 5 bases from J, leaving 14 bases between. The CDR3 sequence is CASSFTGEVDQPQHF. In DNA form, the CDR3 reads TGTGCCAGCAGTTTCACCGGGGAGGTCGATCAGCCCCAGCATTTT.

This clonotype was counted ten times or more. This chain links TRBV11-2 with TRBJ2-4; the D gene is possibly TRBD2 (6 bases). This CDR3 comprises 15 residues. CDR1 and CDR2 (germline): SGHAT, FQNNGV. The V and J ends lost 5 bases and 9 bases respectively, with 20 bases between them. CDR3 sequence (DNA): TGTGCCAGCAGCCCAGTCGGGGGTCTGGGTGGCATTCAGTACTTC. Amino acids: CASSPVGGLGGIQYF. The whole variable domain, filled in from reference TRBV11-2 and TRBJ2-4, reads EAGVAQSPRYKIIEKRQSVAFWCNPISGHATLYWYQQILGQGPKLLIQFQNNGVVDDSQLPKDRFSAERLKGVDSTLKIQPAKLEDSAVYLCASSPVGGLGGIQYFGAGTRLSVL.

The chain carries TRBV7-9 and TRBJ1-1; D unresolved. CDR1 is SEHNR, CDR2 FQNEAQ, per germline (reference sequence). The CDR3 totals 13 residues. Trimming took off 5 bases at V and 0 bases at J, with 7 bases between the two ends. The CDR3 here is CASSRKLNTEAFF. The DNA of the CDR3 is TGTGCCAGCAGCCGCAAGTTGAACACTGAAGCTTTCTTT. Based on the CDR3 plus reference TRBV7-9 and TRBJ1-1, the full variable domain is DTGVSQNPRHKITKRGQNVTFRCDPISEHNRLYWYRQTLGQGPEFLTYFQNEAQLEKSRLLSDRFSAERPKGSFSTLEIQRTEQGDSAMYLCASSRKLNTEAFFGQGTRLTVV.